This is a list of T cell receptor beta chains from one sample in a study of post-analysis software for immune sequencing data. One entry per CDR3 protein, called by TCRdb with MiXCR from the PCR reads. The sample carries over 700,000 distinct CDR3 sequences, 25% to 30% recorded once. The sequenced sample was blood. Receptors were obtained from a girl between 10 and 17 years old with multiple sclerosis. Both conserved end residues are part of each CDR3. Fields, in order: J gene, clone size, V gene, D gene, CDR3 protein, CDR3 DNA. D genes are given only for firm matches. A row's size may be missing; if present it is once, few, many or a size class.

j_call: TRBJ2-3
clone_size: few
v_call: TRBV20-1
d_call: .
cdr3_aa: CSAGLGTQYF
cdr3_nt: TGCAGTGCTGGTTTGGGTACGCAGTATTTT

j_call: TRBJ2-5
clone_size: .
v_call: TRBV20-1
d_call: .
cdr3_aa: CSARTPGSGEYF
cdr3_nt: TGCAGTGCTAGAACCCCGGGTAGCGGAGAGTACTTC

j_call: TRBJ2-5
clone_size: few
v_call: TRBV2
d_call: .
cdr3_aa: CASSANSISGKETQYF
cdr3_nt: TGTGCCAGCAGCGCCAACTCAATTTCCGGAAAAGAGACCCAGTACTTC

j_call: TRBJ2-7
clone_size: many
v_call: TRBV20-1
d_call: .
cdr3_aa: CSARGRAYEQYF
cdr3_nt: TGCAGTGCTAGGGGGAGAGCCTACGAGCAGTACTTC

j_call: TRBJ2-1
clone_size: few
v_call: TRBV3-1
d_call: TRBD2
cdr3_aa: CASSQDPAGGTRYEQFF
cdr3_nt: TGTGCCAGCAGCCAAGACCCAGCGGGGGGGACACGCTATGAGCAGTTCTTC

j_call: TRBJ1-6
clone_size: .
v_call: TRBV7-2
d_call: .
cdr3_aa: CASSPKGGDGSPLHF
cdr3_nt: TGTGCCAGCAGCCCCAAAGGCGGAGACGGGTCACCCCTCCACTTT

j_call: TRBJ2-7
clone_size: .
v_call: TRBV14
d_call: .
cdr3_aa: CASSRRGTTYEQYF
cdr3_nt: TGTGCCAGCAGCCGCCGGGGGACGACCTACGAGCAGTACTTC

j_call: TRBJ2-7
clone_size: .
v_call: TRBV7-9
d_call: .
cdr3_aa: CASSLRLSPGRGVYEQYF
cdr3_nt: TGTGCCAGCAGCTTACGTCTTTCCCCGGGCAGGGGGGTCTACGAGCAGTACTTC

j_call: TRBJ2-4
clone_size: .
v_call: TRBV4-3
d_call: .
cdr3_aa: CASSRNLEDTQYF
cdr3_nt: TGCGCCAGCAGCCGAAATCTAGAAGACACTCAGTACTTC

j_call: TRBJ2-1
clone_size: few
v_call: TRBV28
d_call: .
cdr3_aa: CASSSVETDNEQFF
cdr3_nt: TGTGCCAGCAGTTCGGTGGAGACGGACAATGAGCAGTTCTTC

j_call: TRBJ2-7
clone_size: .
v_call: TRBV4-1
d_call: .
cdr3_aa: CASSQVGRTSYNEQYF
cdr3_nt: TGCGCCAGCAGCCAAGTAGGGCGTACCTCCTACAATGAGCAGTACTTC

j_call: TRBJ1-2
clone_size: .
v_call: TRBV28
d_call: .
cdr3_aa: CASRPSLQGQGYTF
cdr3_nt: TGTGCCAGCAGGCCCTCCCTCCAGGGGCAGGGCTACACCTTC

j_call: TRBJ2-5
clone_size: .
v_call: TRBV7-6
d_call: .
cdr3_aa: CASSLAPARRETQYF
cdr3_nt: TGTGCCAGCAGCTTAGCCCCTGCTAGAAGAGAGACCCAGTACTTC

j_call: TRBJ1-1
clone_size: few
v_call: TRBV20-1
d_call: .
cdr3_aa: CSAQSPAGTEAFF
cdr3_nt: TGCAGTGCGCAGTCCCCCGCGGGCACTGAAGCTTTCTTT

j_call: TRBJ2-7
clone_size: .
v_call: TRBV4-3
d_call: .
cdr3_aa: CASSPGPLSYEQYF
cdr3_nt: TGCGCCAGCAGCCCAGGACCGCTCTCCTACGAGCAGTACTTC

j_call: TRBJ2-5
clone_size: .
v_call: TRBV5-6
d_call: .
cdr3_aa: CASSLIRPGQETQYF
cdr3_nt: TGTGCCAGCAGCTTGATTCGGCCGGGACAAGAGACCCAGTACTTC

j_call: TRBJ2-3
clone_size: .
v_call: TRBV5-6
d_call: .
cdr3_aa: CASSFPSGDLGSTDTQYF
cdr3_nt: TGTGCCAGCAGCTTTCCTTCGGGGGACCTAGGTAGCACAGATACGCAGTATTTT

j_call: TRBJ2-3
clone_size: .
v_call: TRBV20-1
d_call: .
cdr3_aa: CSARSQARASGTDTQYF
cdr3_nt: TGCAGTGCTAGATCCCAAGCGAGAGCTTCTGGCACAGATACGCAGTATTTT

j_call: TRBJ2-1
clone_size: few
v_call: TRBV4-3
d_call: TRBD2
cdr3_aa: CASSQGLAGTPPPDEQFF
cdr3_nt: TGCGCCAGCAGCCAAGGACTAGCGGGGACGCCACCCCCCGATGAGCAGTTCTTC

j_call: TRBJ2-7
clone_size: many
v_call: TRBV4-2
d_call: TRBD2
cdr3_aa: CASSQHGTSGSYEQYF
cdr3_nt: TGTGCCAGCAGCCAACACGGGACTAGCGGTTCTTACGAGCAGTACTTC

j_call: TRBJ2-3
clone_size: .
v_call: TRBV7-9
d_call: .
cdr3_aa: CASSVNLRSPTSGATQYF
cdr3_nt: TGTGCCAGCAGCGTAAACCTCCGGAGCCCCACATCGGGGGCGACGCAGTATTTT

j_call: TRBJ1-4
clone_size: .
v_call: TRBV28
d_call: .
cdr3_aa: CASSLQFSATNEKLFF
cdr3_nt: TGTGCCAGCAGTTTACAATTTTCTGCAACTAATGAAAAACTGTTTTTT

j_call: TRBJ2-7
clone_size: .
v_call: TRBV4-3
d_call: .
cdr3_aa: CASSQDLQTASSYEQYF
cdr3_nt: TGCGCCAGCAGCCAAGATCTTCAGACAGCGAGCTCCTACGAGCAGTACTTC

j_call: TRBJ2-7
clone_size: few
v_call: TRBV24-1
d_call: .
cdr3_aa: CATSRSGGSYNKQYF
cdr3_nt: TGTGCCACCTCCAGGTCCGGCGGCTCCTACAATAAGCAGTACTTC

j_call: TRBJ1-5
clone_size: few
v_call: TRBV4-1
d_call: .
cdr3_aa: CASSQDGSNQGQPQHF
cdr3_nt: TGCGCCAGCAGCCAAGACGGGTCCAATCAGGGGCAGCCCCAGCATTTT

j_call: TRBJ2-1
clone_size: .
v_call: TRBV15
d_call: .
cdr3_aa: CATSRDYGRVGSTLNEQFF
cdr3_nt: TGTGCCACCAGCAGAGATTATGGCAGGGTCGGCAGCACTTTGAATGAGCAGTTCTTC

j_call: TRBJ2-5
clone_size: .
v_call: TRBV29-1
d_call: TRBD1
cdr3_aa: CSATRTGSETLYF
cdr3_nt: TGCAGCGCCACGCGGACAGGGAGTGAGACCCTGTACTTC

j_call: TRBJ2-2
clone_size: few
v_call: TRBV20-1
d_call: TRBD2
cdr3_aa: CSVTRLAEAGELFF
cdr3_nt: TGCAGTGTAACACGGCTAGCGGAGGCCGGGGAGCTGTTTTTT

j_call: TRBJ2-1
clone_size: .
v_call: TRBV24-1
d_call: .
cdr3_aa: CATRDRSNEQFF
cdr3_nt: TGTGCCACCAGAGACAGGTCGAATGAGCAGTTCTTC

j_call: TRBJ1-2
clone_size: .
v_call: TRBV6-1
d_call: .
cdr3_aa: CTSRGGDYGYTF
cdr3_nt: TGTACCAGCAGAGGAGGGGACTATGGCTACACCTTC

j_call: TRBJ1-1
clone_size: .
v_call: TRBV19
d_call: TRBD1
cdr3_aa: CASSLNTGGTEAFF
cdr3_nt: TGTGCCAGTAGCCTAAATACAGGGGGAACTGAAGCTTTCTTT

j_call: TRBJ1-5
clone_size: few
v_call: TRBV5-8
d_call: .
cdr3_aa: CASSLGYREAQPQHF
cdr3_nt: TGTGCCAGCAGCTTGGGTTACAGGGAGGCTCAGCCCCAGCATTTT

j_call: TRBJ2-5
clone_size: .
v_call: TRBV10-3
d_call: TRBD1
cdr3_aa: CAAKGQADNEQYF
cdr3_nt: TGTGCCGCCAAGGGACAGGCCGACAATGAGCAGTACTTC